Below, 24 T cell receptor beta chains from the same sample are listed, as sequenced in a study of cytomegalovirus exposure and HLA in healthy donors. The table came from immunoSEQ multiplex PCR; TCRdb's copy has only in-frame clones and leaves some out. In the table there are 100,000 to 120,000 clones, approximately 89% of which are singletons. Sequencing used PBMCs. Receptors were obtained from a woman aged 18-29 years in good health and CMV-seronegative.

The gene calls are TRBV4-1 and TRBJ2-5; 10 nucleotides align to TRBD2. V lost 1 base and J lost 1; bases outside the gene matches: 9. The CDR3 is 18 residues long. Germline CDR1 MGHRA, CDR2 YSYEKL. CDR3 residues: CASSQVNMGLAIQETQYF. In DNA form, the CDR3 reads TGCGCCAGCAGCCAAGTCAACATGGGACTAGCGATCCAAGAGACCCAGTACTTC.

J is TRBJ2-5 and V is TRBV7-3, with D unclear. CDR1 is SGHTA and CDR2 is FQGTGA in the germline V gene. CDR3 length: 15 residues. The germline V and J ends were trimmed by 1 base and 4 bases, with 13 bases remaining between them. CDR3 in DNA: TGTGCCAGCAGCTTAAGGGCCGGAAGTCCAGAGACCCAGTACTTC. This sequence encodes CASSLRAGSPETQYF.

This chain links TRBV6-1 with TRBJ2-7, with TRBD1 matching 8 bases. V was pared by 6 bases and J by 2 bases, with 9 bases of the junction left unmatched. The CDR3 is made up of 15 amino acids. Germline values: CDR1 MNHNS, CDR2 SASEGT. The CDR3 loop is CASSSGQGFTYEQYF. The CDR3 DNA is TGTGCCAGCAGCTCCGGACAGGGCTTTACCTACGAGCAGTACTTC.

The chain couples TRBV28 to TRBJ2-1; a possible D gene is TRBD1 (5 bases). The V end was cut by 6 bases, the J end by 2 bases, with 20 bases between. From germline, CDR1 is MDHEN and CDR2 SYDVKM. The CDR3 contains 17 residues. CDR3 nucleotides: TGTGCCAGCAGCGCTAGTCCAGGACACCAAGCCTACAATGAGCAGTTCTTC. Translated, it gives CASSASPGHQAYNEQFF.

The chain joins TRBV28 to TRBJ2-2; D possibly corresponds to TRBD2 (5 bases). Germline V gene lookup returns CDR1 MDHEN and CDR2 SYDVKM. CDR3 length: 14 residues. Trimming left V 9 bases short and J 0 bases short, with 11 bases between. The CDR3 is CASLLGANTGELFF. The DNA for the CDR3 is TGTGCCAGTTTGCTCGGGGCGAACACCGGGGAGCTGTTTTTT.

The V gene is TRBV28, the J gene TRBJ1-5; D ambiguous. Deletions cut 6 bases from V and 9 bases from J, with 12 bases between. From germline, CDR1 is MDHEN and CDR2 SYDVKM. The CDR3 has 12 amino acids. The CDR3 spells CASSYPNGPQHF. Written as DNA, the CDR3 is TGTGCCAGCAGCTACCCAAATGGGCCCCAGCATTTT.

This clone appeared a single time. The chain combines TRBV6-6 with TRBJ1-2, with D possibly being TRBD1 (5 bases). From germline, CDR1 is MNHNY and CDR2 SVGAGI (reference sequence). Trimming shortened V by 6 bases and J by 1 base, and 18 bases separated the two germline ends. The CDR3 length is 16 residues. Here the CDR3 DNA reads TGTGCCAGCAGGCTAGTCGGGACTGGGAATAACTATGGCTACACCTTC. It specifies CASRLVGTGNNYGYTF.

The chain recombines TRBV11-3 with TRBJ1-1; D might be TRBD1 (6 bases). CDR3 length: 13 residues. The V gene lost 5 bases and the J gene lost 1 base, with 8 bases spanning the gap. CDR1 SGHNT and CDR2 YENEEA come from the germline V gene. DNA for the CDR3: TGTGCCAGCAGCCGAGGGGGGAACACTGAAGCTTTCTTT. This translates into CASSRGGNTEAFF.

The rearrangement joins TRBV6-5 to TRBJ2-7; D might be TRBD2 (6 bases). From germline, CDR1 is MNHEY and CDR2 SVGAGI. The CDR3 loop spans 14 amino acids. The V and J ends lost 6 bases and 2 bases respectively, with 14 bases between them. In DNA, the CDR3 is TGTGCCAGCAGCCCTCAGCGGGTTCCCTACGAGCAGTACTTC. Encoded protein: CASSPQRVPYEQYF.

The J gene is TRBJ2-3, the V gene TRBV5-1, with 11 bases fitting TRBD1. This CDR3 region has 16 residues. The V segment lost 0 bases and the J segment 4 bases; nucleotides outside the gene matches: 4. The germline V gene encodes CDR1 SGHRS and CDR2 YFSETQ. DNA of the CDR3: TGCGCCAGCAGCTTGGGACGGACAGGGGGCCCAGATACGCAGTATTTT. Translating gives CASSLGRTGGPDTQYF.

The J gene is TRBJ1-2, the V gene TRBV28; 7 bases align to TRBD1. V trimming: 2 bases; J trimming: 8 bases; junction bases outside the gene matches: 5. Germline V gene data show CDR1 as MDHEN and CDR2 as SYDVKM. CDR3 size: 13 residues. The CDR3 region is CASSLRGLRGYTF. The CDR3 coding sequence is TGTGCCAGCAGTTTAAGGGGGCTGCGAGGCTACACCTTC.

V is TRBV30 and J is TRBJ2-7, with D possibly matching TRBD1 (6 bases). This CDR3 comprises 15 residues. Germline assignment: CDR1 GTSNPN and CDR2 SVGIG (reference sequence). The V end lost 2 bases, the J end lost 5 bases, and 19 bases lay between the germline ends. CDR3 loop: CAWSSGQSSRNEQYF. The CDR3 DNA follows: TGTGCCTGGAGTTCAGGACAGTCTAGCAGGAACGAGCAGTACTTC.

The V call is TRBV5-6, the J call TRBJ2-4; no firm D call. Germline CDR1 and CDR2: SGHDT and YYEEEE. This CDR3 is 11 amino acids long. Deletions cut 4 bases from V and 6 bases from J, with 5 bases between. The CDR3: CASSQLNIQYF. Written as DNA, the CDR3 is TGTGCCAGCAGCCAATTAAACATTCAGTACTTC.

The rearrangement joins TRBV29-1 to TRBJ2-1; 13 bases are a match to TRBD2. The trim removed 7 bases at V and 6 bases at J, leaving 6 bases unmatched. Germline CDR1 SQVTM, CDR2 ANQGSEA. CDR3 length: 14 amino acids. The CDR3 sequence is CSAGGLAGFNEQFF. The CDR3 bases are TGCAGCGCTGGGGGACTAGCGGGGTTCAATGAGCAGTTCTTC.

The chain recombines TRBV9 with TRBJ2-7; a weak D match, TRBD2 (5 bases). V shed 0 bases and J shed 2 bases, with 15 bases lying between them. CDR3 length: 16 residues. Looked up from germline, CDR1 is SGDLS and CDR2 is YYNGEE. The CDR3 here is CASSVGGRGTTYEQYF. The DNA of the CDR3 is TGTGCCAGCAGCGTAGGAGGGCGAGGAACCACCTACGAGCAGTACTTC. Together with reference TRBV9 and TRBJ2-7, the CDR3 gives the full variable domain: DSGVTQTPKHLITATGQRVTLRCSPRSGDLSVYWYQQSLDQGLQFLIQYYNGEERAKGNILERFSAQQFPDLHSELNLSSLELGDSALYFCASSVGGRGTTYEQYFGPGTRLTVT.

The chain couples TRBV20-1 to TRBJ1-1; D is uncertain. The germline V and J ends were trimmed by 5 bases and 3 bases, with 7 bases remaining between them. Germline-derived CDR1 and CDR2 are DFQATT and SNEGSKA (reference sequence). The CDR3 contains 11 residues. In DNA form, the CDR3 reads TGCAGTGCTTGGAGGGACACTGAAGCTTTCTTT. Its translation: CSAWRDTEAFF.

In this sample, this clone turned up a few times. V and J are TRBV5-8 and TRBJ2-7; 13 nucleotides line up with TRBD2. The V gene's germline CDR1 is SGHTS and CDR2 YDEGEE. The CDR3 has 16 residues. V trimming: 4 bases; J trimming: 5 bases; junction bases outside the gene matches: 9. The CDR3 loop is CASSHRLAGGPNEQYF. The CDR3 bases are TGTGCCAGCAGCCACCGACTAGCGGGAGGTCCCAACGAGCAGTACTTC. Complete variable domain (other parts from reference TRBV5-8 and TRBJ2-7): EAGVTQSPTHLIKTRGQQATLRCSPISGHTSVYWYQQALGLGLQFLLWYDEGEERNRGNFPPRFSGRQFPNYSSELNVNALELEDSALYLCASSHRLAGGPNEQYFGPGTRLTVT.

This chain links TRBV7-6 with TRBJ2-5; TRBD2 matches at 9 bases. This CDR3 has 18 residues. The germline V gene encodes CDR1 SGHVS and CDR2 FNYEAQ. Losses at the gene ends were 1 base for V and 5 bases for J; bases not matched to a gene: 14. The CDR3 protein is CASSLVLSPALAGETQYF. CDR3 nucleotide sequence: TGTGCCAGCAGCTTAGTTTTATCCCCCGCCCTAGCGGGGGAGACCCAGTACTTC.

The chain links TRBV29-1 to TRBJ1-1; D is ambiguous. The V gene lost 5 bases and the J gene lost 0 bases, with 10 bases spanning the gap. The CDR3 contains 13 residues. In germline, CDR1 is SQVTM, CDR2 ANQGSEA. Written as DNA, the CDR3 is TGCAGCGTTTCCGGACTGATGAACACTGAAGCTTTCTTT. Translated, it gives CSVSGLMNTEAFF.

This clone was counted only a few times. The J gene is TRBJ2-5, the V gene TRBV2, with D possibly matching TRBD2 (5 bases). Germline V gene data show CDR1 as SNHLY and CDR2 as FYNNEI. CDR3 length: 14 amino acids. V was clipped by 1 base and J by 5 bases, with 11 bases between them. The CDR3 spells CASSEGLASETQYF. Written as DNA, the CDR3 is TGTGCCAGCAGTGAAGGTTTAGCGTCGGAGACCCAGTACTTC.

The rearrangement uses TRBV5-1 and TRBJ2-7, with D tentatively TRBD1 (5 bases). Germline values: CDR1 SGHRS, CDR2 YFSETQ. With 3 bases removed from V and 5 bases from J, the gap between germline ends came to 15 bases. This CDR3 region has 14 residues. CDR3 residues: CASSSSVRVDEQYF. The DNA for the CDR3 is TGCGCCAGCAGCTCGTCGGTCAGGGTGGACGAGCAGTACTTC. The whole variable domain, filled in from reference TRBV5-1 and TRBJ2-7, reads KAGVTQTPRYLIKTRGQQVTLSCSPISGHRSVSWYQQTPGQGLQFLFEYFSETQRNKGNFPGRFSGRQFSNSRSEMNVSTLELGDSALYLCASSSSVRVDEQYFGPGTRLTVT.

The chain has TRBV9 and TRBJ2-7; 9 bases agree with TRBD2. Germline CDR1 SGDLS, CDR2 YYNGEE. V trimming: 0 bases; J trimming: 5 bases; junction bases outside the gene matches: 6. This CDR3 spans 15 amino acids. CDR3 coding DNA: TGTGCCAGCAGCGTAGTTGCTAGCGGGATTCACGAGCAGTACTTC. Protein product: CASSVVASGIHEQYF.

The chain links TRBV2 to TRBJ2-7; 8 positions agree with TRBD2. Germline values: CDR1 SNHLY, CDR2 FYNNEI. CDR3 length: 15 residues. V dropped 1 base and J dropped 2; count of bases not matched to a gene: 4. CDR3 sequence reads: CASSEESGGTYEQYF. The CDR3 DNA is TGTGCCAGCAGTGAAGAAAGCGGGGGCACCTACGAGCAGTACTTC.

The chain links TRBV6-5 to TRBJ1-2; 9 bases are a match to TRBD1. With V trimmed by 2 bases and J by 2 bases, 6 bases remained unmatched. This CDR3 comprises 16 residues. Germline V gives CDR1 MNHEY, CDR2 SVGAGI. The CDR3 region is CASSYLDRGRNYGYTF. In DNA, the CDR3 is TGTGCCAGCAGTTACCTGGACAGGGGCAGAAACTATGGCTACACCTTC.